Listed here are 27 T cell receptor beta chains from one sample, sequenced in a study of human T cells and chemical hapten exposure (dated by TCRdb to the early 2020s). The library came from RACE. TCRdb names NextSeq 500 as the instrument used. TCRdb handled the public reads itself, with Q25 trimming in fastp and clone calling in MiXCR, and kept productive beta chains. Rows with one shared CDR3 protein collapse into an entry with the most common genes and DNA. Here the sample has tens of thousands of distinct CDR3 sequences; about 10% occur a single time. Of the sample, around 2.8% is held by the ten largest clones. What this sample's time point label stands for: healthy volunteer bleed at 2 weeks. Total RNA was extracted from unfractionated whole blood that had been collected in Tempus Blood RNA tubes. Sequencing input: whole blood. The receptor source for this set is a female donor in good health. Some clones in this sample may be carry-over from other donors' samples.

This clonotype was observed at least ten times. The chain combines TRBV7-2 with TRBJ2-5; D tentatively fits TRBD1 or TRBD2 (6 bases each). Germline V gene sequence: CDR1 SGHTA, CDR2 FQGNSA. Trimming removed 5 bases at V and 5 bases at J, with 12 bases between. The length of the CDR3 is 13 residues. The CDR3 DNA reads as TGTGCCAGCAGCCCTAGGGGGGAGGAGACCCAGTACTTC. It is translated as CASSPRGEETQYF. Using reference TRBV7-2 and TRBJ2-5 for the parts outside the CDR3, the full variable domain is GAGVSQSPSNKVTEKGKDVELRCDPISGHTALYWYRQSLGQGLEFLIYFQGNSAPDKSGLPSDRFSAERTGGSVSTLTIQRTQQEDSAVYLCASSPRGEETQYFGPGTRLLVL.

This clonotype was counted at least ten times. The rearrangement uses TRBV20-1 and TRBJ2-1, with D hard to call. Looked up from germline, CDR1 is DFQATT and CDR2 is SNEGSKA (reference sequence). The V end lost 1 base, the J end lost 12 bases, and 16 bases lay between the germline ends. This CDR3 contains 13 residues. CDR3 sequence reads: CSARVLDGLAQFF. CDR3 DNA: TGCAGTGCTAGAGTTCTTGACGGCCTGGCGCAGTTCTTC.

This clonotype was recorded at least ten times. CDR3 in amino acids: CASSVDRGPDTQYF. DNA for the CDR3: TGTGCCAGCAGTGTGGACAGGGGCCCAGATACGCAGTATTTT. V gene TRBV2 combines with J gene TRBJ2-3, with 9 positions matching TRBD1. CDR3 length: 14 amino acids. The V and J ends lost 4 bases and 4 bases, in that order; junction bases with no gene match: 3. CDR1 SNHLY and CDR2 FYNNEI come from the germline V gene.

The chain couples TRBV4-1 to TRBJ2-1; TRBD2 matches at 11 bases. The trim removed 0 bases at V and 6 bases at J, leaving 10 bases unmatched. Germline-derived CDR1 and CDR2 are MGHRA and YSYEKL. The length of the CDR3 is 18 residues. The CDR3: CASSQDRGLAEARNEQFF. CDR3 sequence (DNA): TGCGCCAGCAGCCAAGATCGGGGACTAGCGGAAGCCCGCAATGAGCAGTTCTTC.

V gene TRBV6-6 combines with J gene TRBJ1-1, with a weak D call TRBD1 (5 bases). V dropped 2 bases and J dropped 4 bases, with 17 bases sitting between them. Germline CDR1 MNHNY, CDR2 SVGAGI (reference sequence). The CDR3 contains 16 residues. CDR3: CASSYAFGGRGTEAFF. CDR3 bases: TGTGCCAGCAGTTACGCCTTTGGGGGAAGGGGCACTGAAGCTTTCTTT.

This clonotype was observed a few times. Its ends do not fully match the called genes, so a read error is possible. V is TRBV11-2 and J is TRBJ2-3; D uncertain. Germline V gene sequence: CDR1 SGHAT, CDR2 FQNNGV. The CDR3 runs to 15 residues. The DNA for the CDR3 is TGTGCCAGCGGCTTAGTGAGAGGAAAGGGAGATACGCAGTATTTT. Translating gives CASGLVRGKGDTQYF.

This clonotype was found a few times. The gene calls are TRBV18 and TRBJ2-3, with 8 bases fitting TRBD1. Germline V gene lookup returns CDR1 KGHSH and CDR2 LQKENI. CDR3 length: 14 residues. J gave up 2 bases and V 3 bases, and 1 base lay outside the gene matches. CDR3: CASSPDRATDTQYF. In nucleotides, the CDR3 is TGTGCCAGCTCACCGGACAGGGCCACAGATACGCAGTATTTT.

This clonotype has more than one count but fewer than ten. The CDR3 DNA is TGTGCCAGCAGCTTAATGCGATTTCCCAGGGGGATCACTAACTATGGCTACACCTTC. Protein: CASSLMRFPRGITNYGYTF. The genes are TRBV7-2 and TRBJ1-2; 7 nucleotides line up with TRBD1. The J segment lost 0 bases and the V segment lost 2 bases, leaving 15 bases of the junction unmatched. The CDR3 runs 19 residues. Looked up from germline, CDR1 is SGHTA and CDR2 is FQGNSA. Complete variable domain (other parts from reference TRBV7-2 and TRBJ1-2): GAGVSQSPSNKVTEKGKDVELRCDPISGHTALYWYRQSLGQGLEFLIYFQGNSAPDKSGLPSDRFSAERTGGSVSTLTIQRTQQEDSAVYLCASSLMRFPRGITNYGYTFGSGTRLTVV.

This clonotype was seen only a few times. The chain employs TRBV12-3 or TRBV12-4 and TRBJ1-5, with a weak D call TRBD1 (6 bases). The CDR3 runs to 14 residues. V gave up 6 bases and J gave up 7 bases, with 16 bases separating them. The CDR3 region is CASSQAGGGQPQHF. CDR3 nucleotide sequence: TGTGCCAGCAGCCAAGCGGGGGGCGGGCAGCCCCAGCATTTT.

Remarks on this clonotype: It may be a read error: a sequence one base away is much more abundant. The chain links TRBV6-6 to TRBJ1-4; D perhaps matches TRBD1 (5 bases). The CDR3 extends over 16 amino acids. Germline CDR1 MNHNY, CDR2 SVGAGI (reference sequence). Trimming took off 4 bases at V and 1 base at J, with 13 bases between the two ends. The CDR3 loop reads CASSCRVLETNEKLFF. DNA for the CDR3: TGTGCCAGCAGTTGCAGGGTTTTGGAAACTAATGAAAAACTGTTTTTT.

V and J are TRBV7-2 and TRBJ2-2; 7 bases fit TRBD2. With 1 base clipped from V and 6 bases from J, the junction kept 20 bases outside the gene matches. Germline-derived CDR1 and CDR2 are SGHTA and FQGNSA. The CDR3 is 20 residues long. The CDR3 DNA follows: TGTGCCAGCAGCTTAGGTCTCGGGACCACTCGCGGGAGAAGCCCCGGGGAGCTGTTTTTT. This translates into CASSLGLGTTRGRSPGELFF.

The V gene is TRBV4-2, the J gene TRBJ1-3; TRBD1 agrees at 7 bases. The CDR3 is 20 residues long. Germline CDR1 reads LGHNA; CDR2 reads YNFKEQ. The J segment lost 0 bases and the V segment lost 0 bases, leaving 14 bases of the junction unmatched. The CDR3 nucleotides read TGTGCCAGCAGCCAAGATTCGAGGGACAGTCTCCTGGGCTCTGGAAACACCATATATTTT. This encodes CASSQDSRDSLLGSGNTIYF.

This clonotype was counted at least ten times. The chain recombines TRBV2 with TRBJ2-3; 10 bases fit TRBD2. The J segment lost 6 bases and the V segment lost 4 bases, leaving 4 bases of the junction unmatched. The CDR3 has 14 residues. Looked up from germline, CDR1 is SNHLY and CDR2 is FYNNEI. CDR3 region: CASSVLAGEDTQYF. The DNA for the CDR3 is TGTGCCAGCAGTGTCCTAGCGGGAGAGGATACGCAGTATTTT.

The chain links TRBV4-3 to TRBJ2-7; 10 bases map to TRBD2. V lost 2 bases, J lost 3 bases, and 1 base stayed unmatched. The V gene's germline CDR1 is LGHNA and CDR2 YSLEER. The CDR3 runs to 14 residues. The CDR3 bases are TGCGCCAGCAGCCAAAGGACTAGCGGCTACGAGCAGTACTTC. Encoded protein: CASSQRTSGYEQYF.

This clonotype was observed many times. The chain joins TRBV6-6 to TRBJ2-2; TRBD1 or TRBD2 may be the D gene (5 bases each). Germline V lookup: CDR1 MNHNY, CDR2 SVGAGI (reference sequence). The CDR3 loop spans 14 amino acids. Trimming took 4 bases from V and 6 from J, leaving 12 bases between them. CDR3 loop: CASSLGDAAGELFF. As DNA, the CDR3 is TGTGCCAGCAGTTTGGGGGACGCGGCCGGGGAGCTGTTTTTT.

This chain links TRBV5-1 with TRBJ2-3; TRBD2 matches at 9 bases. J was trimmed by 3 bases and V by 1 base; bases with no gene match: 3. In germline, CDR1 is SGHRS, CDR2 YFSETQ. The length of the CDR3 is 15 residues. CDR3: CASSLPSGMTDTQYF. CDR3 sequence (DNA): TGCGCCAGCAGCTTGCCTAGCGGGATGACAGATACGCAGTATTTT.

This rearrangement joins TRBV3-1 to TRBJ1-2; 7 bases agree with TRBD1. Unmatched junction bases numbered 2, after V lost 0 bases and J lost 4 bases. CDR3 length equals 14 residues. The germline gives CDR1 LGHDT, CDR2 YNNKEL (reference sequence). As DNA, the CDR3 is TGTGCCAGCAGCCAAGACACAGGGGTCTATGGCTACACCTTC. Translating it yields CASSQDTGVYGYTF. Variable domain in full (rest from reference TRBV3-1 and TRBJ1-2): DTAVSQTPKYLVTQMGNDKSIKCEQNLGHDTMYWYKQDSKKFLKIMFSYNNKELIINETVPNRFSPKSPDKAHLNLHINSLELGDSAVYFCASSQDTGVYGYTFGSGTRLTVV.

This clonotype was found many times. The rearrangement uses TRBV28 and TRBJ2-5, with unresolved D. Per the germline V gene, CDR1 is MDHEN and CDR2 is SYDVKM. Trimming cost V 6 bases and J 7 bases, with 12 bases left between them. The CDR3 sequence is 12 residues long. CDR3 DNA sequence: TGTGCCAGCAGCCCTACCAAGGGGACCCAGTACTTC. Translation: CASSPTKGTQYF.

To note about this clonotype: A read error may be the cause here, since a much bigger clone is one base away. CDR3 loop: CASSRTSENSPLHF. The CDR3 region has the DNA TGTGCCAGCAGTCGAACATCGGAGAATTCACCCCTCCACTTT. V is TRBV12-3 or TRBV12-4 and J is TRBJ1-6, with D hard to call. Between the trimmed V and J ends, which lost 5 bases and 7 bases, there was a span of 12 bases. The CDR3 loop spans 14 amino acids.

V and J are TRBV7-9 and TRBJ1-2; D ambiguous. Trimming removed 1 base from V and 8 bases from J, with 8 bases in between. The CDR3 loop spans 12 amino acids. Germline-derived CDR1 and CDR2 are SEHNR and FQNEAQ (reference sequence). The CDR3 DNA sequence: TGTGCCAGCAGCTTAGAGCCCGGGGGCTACACCTTC. Its protein product is CASSLEPGGYTF.

This CDR3 reads CASSQGQGDEQYF. For the CDR3, the DNA is TGCGCCAGCAGCCAGGGACAGGGTGACGAGCAGTACTTC. The chain recombines TRBV4-1 with TRBJ2-7; 9 nucleotides line up with TRBD1. Germline V gene lookup returns CDR1 MGHRA and CDR2 YSYEKL. Trimming at V came to 3 bases and at J to 5 bases, leaving 2 bases not matched to a gene. The CDR3 has 13 residues.

This clonotype was counted ten times or more. V and J are TRBV6-1 and TRBJ2-1, with TRBD2 identical over 9 bases. Per germline, CDR1 MNHNS and CDR2 SASEGT. After removal of 3 bases from V and 8 bases from J, the junction contained 5 bases not matched to a gene. The CDR3 length is 14 residues. CDR3 loop: CASSELAGVYEQFF. The CDR3 DNA reads as TGTGCCAGCAGTGAGTTAGCGGGAGTCTATGAGCAGTTCTTC.

The chain recombines TRBV6-5 with TRBJ2-1, with TRBD1 matching 12 bases. V lost 7 bases, J lost 4 bases, and 5 bases stayed unmatched. Germline V gene data show CDR1 as MNHEY and CDR2 as SVGAGI. The CDR3 covers 15 residues. CDR3 nucleotide sequence: TGTGCCAGCAAGGGGACAGGGGGCTTTTACAATGAGCAGTTCTTC. It translates to CASKGTGGFYNEQFF.

The V gene is TRBV7-3, the J gene TRBJ2-1, with D hard to call. The germline V gene encodes CDR1 SGHTA and CDR2 FQGTGA. This CDR3 spans 14 amino acids. The V gene lost 5 bases and the J gene lost 9 bases, with 17 bases spanning the gap. The CDR3 region has the DNA TGTGCCAGCAGCCCGGATAGCAATCCGGCTGAGCAGTTCTTC. The encoded protein is CASSPDSNPAEQFF.

The V call is TRBV4-1, the J call TRBJ1-1, with a possible D match to TRBD1 (5 bases). V lost 8 bases to trimming and J lost 2 bases, with 15 bases between them. This CDR3 contains 14 residues. The germline V gene has CDR1 MGHRA and CDR2 YSYEKL. The CDR3 protein is CASAPGHLNTEAFF. CDR3 in DNA: TGCGCCAGCGCCCCAGGACACTTAAACACTGAAGCTTTCTTT.

The rearrangement links TRBV5-1 to TRBJ2-3, with 9 bases that match TRBD2. J was trimmed by 3 bases and V by 2 bases; bases with no gene match: 7. The CDR3 length is 16 residues. CDR1 and CDR2 from the germline V gene are SGHRS and YFSETQ. CDR3 bases: TGCGCCAGCAGCTTCCAAGCGGGAGGTTCAACAGATACGCAGTATTTT. Its translation: CASSFQAGGSTDTQYF.

This rearrangement joins TRBV25-1 to TRBJ1-2; 8 positions match TRBD1. This CDR3 comprises 14 residues. The germline V gene encodes CDR1 MGHDK and CDR2 SYGVNS. The junction had 2 bases not matched to a gene; V was cut back by 3 bases and J by 2 bases. CDR3 region: CASSDGQGNYGYTF. The CDR3 bases are TGTGCCAGCAGTGACGGACAGGGAAACTATGGCTACACCTTC.